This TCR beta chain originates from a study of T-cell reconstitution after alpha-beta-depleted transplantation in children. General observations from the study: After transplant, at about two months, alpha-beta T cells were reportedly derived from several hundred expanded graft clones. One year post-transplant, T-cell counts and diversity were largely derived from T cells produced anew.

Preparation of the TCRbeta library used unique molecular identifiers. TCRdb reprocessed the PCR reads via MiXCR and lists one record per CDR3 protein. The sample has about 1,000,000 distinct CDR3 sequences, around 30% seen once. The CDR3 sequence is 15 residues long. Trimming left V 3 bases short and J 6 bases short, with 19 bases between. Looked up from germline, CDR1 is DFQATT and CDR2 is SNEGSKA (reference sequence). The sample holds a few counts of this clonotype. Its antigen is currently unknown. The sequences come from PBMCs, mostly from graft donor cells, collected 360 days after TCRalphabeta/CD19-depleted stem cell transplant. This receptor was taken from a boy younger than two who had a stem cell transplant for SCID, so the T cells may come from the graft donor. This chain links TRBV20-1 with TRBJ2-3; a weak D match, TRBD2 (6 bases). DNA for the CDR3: TGCAGTGCTAGTACCGCGGGACCCTCGGTGGATACGCAGTATTTT. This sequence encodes CSASTAGPSVDTQYF.